The clone carrying this T cell receptor beta chain was seen just once. Only in-frame clones appear in the TCRdb table, and some are missing; sequencing was by immunoSEQ multiplex PCR. The sample records about 100,000 clones, roughly four fifths being singletons. The data originate from a study of blood T cell repertoires in COVID-19. For the study at large: Acute and convalescent COVID-19 specimens originated in the United States, Italy and Spain.

The V segment lost 5 bases and the J segment 7 bases; nucleotides outside the gene matches: 12. CDR3 length equals 15 residues. CDR1 is GTSNPN, CDR2 SVGIG, per germline (reference sequence). The V gene is TRBV30, the J gene TRBJ1-5; TRBD1 matches at 9 bases. The origin of this receptor is a woman of 80 years or more with active or convalescent COVID-19. The sequencing input was peripheral blood. CDR3 bases: TGTGCCTGGGGGGCCTCGACAGGGGGAGACCAGCCCCAGCATTTT. Translating gives CAWGASTGGDQPQHF.